These 29 T cell receptor beta chains were sequenced from one sample in a study of blood T cell repertoires in COVID-19. The protocol was immunoSEQ multiplex PCR, while the TCRdb copy is restricted to in-frame clones and leaves out a portion. The repertoire includes 100,000 or so clones, 82% of them detected once, and roughly 14% sits in the top ten. The source material was peripheral blood. The source is a woman of 80 years or more with acute or convalescent COVID-19.

The chain employs TRBV5-1 and TRBJ2-3; 7 bases agree with TRBD1. Germline-derived CDR1 and CDR2 are SGHRS and YFSETQ. The CDR3 spans 15 residues. Trimming removed 4 bases from V and 0 bases from J; junction bases left unmatched: 5. CDR3 residues: CASSPGQVSTDTQYF. The DNA for the CDR3 is TGCGCCAGCAGCCCCGGACAGGTTAGCACAGATACGCAGTATTTT.

V and J are TRBV6-5 and TRBJ2-1; 8 bases match TRBD2. The V gene end was trimmed by 4 bases and the J gene end by 4 bases; junction bases not matched to a gene: 9. The germline V gene encodes CDR1 MNHEY and CDR2 SVGAGI. The CDR3 has 16 amino acids. CDR3 sequence (DNA): TGTGCCAGCAGTTTTACCCTAGCGGGCCCTTACAATGAGCAGTTCTTC. Translating gives CASSFTLAGPYNEQFF.

The chain recombines TRBV15 with TRBJ1-1, with D unresolved. CDR3 length: 12 amino acids. Deletions cut 5 bases from V and 5 bases from J, with 9 bases between. The V gene's germline CDR1 is LNHNV and CDR2 YYDKDF (reference sequence). The CDR3 loop reads CATSFVRTEAFF. DNA of the CDR3: TGTGCCACCAGCTTCGTGAGGACTGAAGCTTTCTTT.

The rearrangement joins TRBV18 to TRBJ1-5; 8 positions agree with TRBD1. Losses at the gene ends were 3 bases for V and 5 bases for J; bases not matched to a gene: 9. This CDR3 spans 16 amino acids. In germline, CDR1 is KGHSH, CDR2 LQKENI. CDR3 bases: TGTGCCAGCTCACCCCAGGGGGCGCGAGACTATCAGCCCCAGCATTTT. Translated: CASSPQGARDYQPQHF.

Only a few counts were recorded for this clone. The rearrangement uses TRBV6-5 and TRBJ2-1; 10 positions agree with TRBD1. From germline, CDR1 is MNHEY and CDR2 SVGAGI. V shed 5 bases and J 4 bases; nucleotides not matched to a gene: 5. The CDR3 spans 15 residues. CDR3 amino acids: CASSQPGQGYNEQFF. In nucleotides, the CDR3 is TGTGCCAGCAGTCAGCCGGGACAGGGGTACAATGAGCAGTTCTTC.

The rearrangement uses TRBV11-2 and TRBJ1-4, with D unresolved. The CDR3 totals 13 residues. V lost 5 bases and J 4 bases, leaving 8 bases between the germline ends. CDR1 SGHAT and CDR2 FQNNGV come from the germline V gene. The CDR3 protein is CASSRVLNEKLFF. DNA of the CDR3: TGTGCCAGCAGCCGGGTCCTTAATGAAAAACTGTTTTTT.

This chain uses TRBV27 with TRBJ2-7; a weak D match, TRBD1 (5 bases). This CDR3 has 14 residues. V shed 3 bases and J shed 0 bases, with 9 bases lying between them. Germline assignment: CDR1 MNHEY and CDR2 SMNVEV (reference sequence). The CDR3 coding sequence is TGTGCCAGCAGTTTGGCAGGGTCCTCCTACGAGCAGTACTTC. Encoded protein: CASSLAGSSYEQYF.

This clone occurred many times. The V call is TRBV5-4, the J call TRBJ2-7, with 9 positions matching TRBD2. CDR1 and CDR2 (germline): SGHNT, YYREEE (reference sequence). V trimming: 2 bases; J trimming: 6 bases; junction bases outside the gene matches: 9. The CDR3 covers 15 residues. CDR3 nucleotides: TGTGCCAGCAGCTTAGAAAGCGGGAGGAAGGGCGAGCAGTACTTC. Translated: CASSLESGRKGEQYF.

The V call is TRBV5-1, the J call TRBJ2-3; 7 positions match TRBD1. Trimming at V came to 3 bases and at J to 4 bases, leaving 5 bases not matched to a gene. From germline, CDR1 is SGHRS and CDR2 YFSETQ. The CDR3 length is 14 residues. In DNA, the CDR3 is TGCGCCAGCAGCTCCCAGGGGGTATCAGATACGCAGTATTTT. It specifies CASSSQGVSDTQYF. Full variable domain (remainder filled in from reference TRBV5-1 and TRBJ2-3): KAGVTQTPRYLIKTRGQQVTLSCSPISGHRSVSWYQQTPGQGLQFLFEYFSETQRNKGNFPGRFSGRQFSNSRSEMNVSTLELGDSALYLCASSSQGVSDTQYFGPGTRLTVL.

This chain joins TRBV18 and TRBJ1-2; 8 nucleotides align to TRBD1. Losses at the gene ends were 6 bases for V and 3 bases for J; bases not matched to a gene: 9. Germline V gene data show CDR1 as KGHSH and CDR2 as LQKENI. The CDR3 runs to 15 residues. The CDR3 DNA follows: TGTGCCAGCTCGAGCTATACGGGACAGGACTATGGCTACACCTTC. Protein sequence: CASSSYTGQDYGYTF.

The CDR3 sequence is CASSEVGRGNQPQHF. CDR3 DNA: TGTGCCAGCAGTGAAGTAGGCAGGGGGAATCAGCCCCAGCATTTT. J is TRBJ1-5 and V is TRBV6-1; 7 nucleotides match TRBD1. V was clipped by 1 base and J by 4 bases; unmatched bases: 4. The CDR3 length is 15 residues. Germline V lookup: CDR1 MNHNS, CDR2 SASEGT.

The chain recombines TRBV21-1 with TRBJ1-2. TRBV21-1 is reported as a pseudogene. This CDR3 is built from 18 residues. The CDR3 DNA follows: TGTGCCAGCAGCAAAGCGTTCCCGGGGGGGGCAAGTAACTATGGCTACACCTTC. It is translated as CASSKAFPGGASNYGYTF.

The gene calls are TRBV28 and TRBJ2-7, with TRBD1 matching 9 bases. The CDR3 runs 14 residues. The V gene's germline CDR1 is MDHEN and CDR2 SYDVKM. V trimming: 5 bases; J trimming: 3 bases; junction bases outside the gene matches: 5. DNA for the CDR3: TGTGCCAGCAGTCCCGGGACAGGGCGCTACGAGCAGTACTTC. Its protein product is CASSPGTGRYEQYF.

The chain couples TRBV29-1 to TRBJ1-2, with TRBD1 identical over 7 bases. CDR1 and CDR2 (germline): SQVTM, ANQGSEA. Losses at the gene ends were 6 bases for V and 2 bases for J; bases not matched to a gene: 6. There are 13 residues in the CDR3. CDR3 nucleotides: TGCAGCGTCACCGGGACAGAAAACTATGGCTACACCTTC. Residues: CSVTGTENYGYTF. The full variable domain, in which reference TRBV29-1 and TRBJ1-2 provide the parts outside the CDR3, is SAVISQKPSRDICQRGTSLTIQCQVDSQVTMMFWYRQQPGQSLTLIATANQGSEATYESGFVIDKFPISRPNLTFSTLTVSNMSPEDSSIYLCSVTGTENYGYTFGSGTRLTVV.

This clone occurred once. The chain has TRBV7-9 and TRBJ2-5; TRBD2 agrees at 14 bases. The ends lost 0 bases at V and 4 bases at J; junction bases unmatched: 7. Germline assignment: CDR1 SEHNR and CDR2 FQNEAQ (reference sequence). The CDR3 runs 18 residues. CDR3 amino acids: CASSLAPGLAGGSETQYF. As DNA, the CDR3 is TGTGCCAGCAGCTTAGCCCCAGGACTAGCGGGGGGATCAGAGACCCAGTACTTC. The full variable domain, its missing parts supplied by reference TRBV7-9 and TRBJ2-5, is DTGVSQNPRHKITKRGQNVTFRCDPISEHNRLYWYRQTLGQGPEFLTYFQNEAQLEKSRLLSDRFSAERPKGSFSTLEIQRTEQGDSAMYLCASSLAPGLAGGSETQYFGPGTRLLVL.

V gene TRBV24-1 combines with J gene TRBJ2-1, with 7 bases matching TRBD1. This CDR3 comprises 16 residues. The junction had 9 bases not matched to a gene; V was cut back by 4 bases and J by 4 bases. Per germline, CDR1 KGHDR and CDR2 SFDVKD. The CDR3 is CATSDPTGAPYNEQFF. The CDR3 DNA sequence: TGTGCCACCAGTGACCCTACAGGGGCCCCTTACAATGAGCAGTTCTTC.

This chain uses TRBV28 with TRBJ1-6; 9 bases are a match to TRBD1. In germline, CDR1 is MDHEN, CDR2 SYDVKM. The CDR3 contains 14 residues. V trimming: 5 bases; J trimming: 18 bases; junction bases outside the gene matches: 14. The CDR3 here is CASSPGTGRLPPHF. The CDR3 coding sequence is TGTGCCAGCAGTCCCGGGACAGGGCGCCTGCCGCCCCACTTT.

This chain connects TRBV27 to TRBJ2-1; TRBD1 aligns across 9 bases. The germline CDR1 and CDR2 sequences are MNHEY and SMNVEV (reference sequence). The CDR3 runs 15 residues. With V trimmed by 3 bases and J by 8 bases, 8 bases remained unmatched. This chain's CDR3 is CASSLSGTGWDEQFF. The CDR3 DNA reads TGTGCCAGCAGTTTGTCCGGGACAGGGTGGGATGAGCAGTTCTTC.

The chain joins TRBV7-6 to TRBJ1-6, with 7 bases aligning to TRBD1. The germline V gene has CDR1 SGHVS and CDR2 FNYEAQ. CDR3 size: 15 residues. V was pared by 0 bases and J by 5 bases, with 1 base of the junction left unmatched. CDR3 residues: CASSLAQGDNSPLHF. CDR3 bases: TGTGCCAGCAGCTTAGCGCAGGGGGATAATTCACCCCTCCACTTT.

The rearrangement uses TRBV15 and TRBJ1-2; D is possibly TRBD1 (6 bases). The ends were cut back, 5 bases at V and 3 bases at J, with 13 bases in the middle. The CDR3 extends over 14 amino acids. Germline CDR1 LNHNV, CDR2 YYDKDF (reference sequence). DNA for the CDR3: TGTGCCACCAGCGGAATCAGGGGTGACTATGGCTACACCTTC. Its protein product is CATSGIRGDYGYTF.

This clone was counted between two and nine times. The chain combines TRBV15 with TRBJ2-7; 8 nucleotides agree with TRBD1. Trimming cost V 4 bases and J 4 bases; bases outside gene matches: 6. The CDR3 is 14 residues long. The germline gives CDR1 LNHNV, CDR2 YYDKDF (reference sequence). CDR3 in DNA: TGTGCCACCAGCACCGTTCAGGGGGCGTACGAGCAGTACTTC. It is translated as CATSTVQGAYEQYF.

This chain connects TRBV10-3 to TRBJ2-5; 11 bases are shared with TRBD2. Germline CDR1 reads ENHRY; CDR2 reads SYGVKD. The CDR3 spans 15 residues. Trimming took 10 bases from V and 4 from J; bases not matched to a gene: 11. This chain's CDR3 is CATGPGTSGIETQYF. DNA for the CDR3: TGTGCCACCGGTCCCGGGACTAGCGGTATAGAGACCCAGTACTTC.

The chain recombines TRBV5-1 with TRBJ2-7; 9 bases line up with TRBD1. CDR1 and CDR2 from the germline V gene are SGHRS and YFSETQ. The CDR3 runs 14 residues. V gave up 2 bases and J gave up 5 bases; unmatched junction bases: 5. The CDR3 spells CASSFGTGMDEQYF. The DNA for the CDR3 is TGCGCCAGCAGCTTCGGGACAGGGATGGACGAGCAGTACTTC.

The rearrangement uses TRBV29-1 and TRBJ2-7; D possibly corresponds to TRBD2 (5 bases). CDR3 size: 12 residues. CDR1 and CDR2 (germline): SQVTM, ANQGSEA. V was pared by 5 bases and J by 0 bases, with 8 bases between. This chain's CDR3 is CSVRGPSYEQYF. The CDR3 nucleotides are TGCAGCGTTCGCGGGCCCTCCTACGAGCAGTACTTC.

The V gene is TRBV10-1, the J gene TRBJ2-3; D gene ambiguous. CDR1 WNHNN and CDR2 SYGVQD come from the germline V gene (reference sequence). CDR3 length: 13 amino acids. V was cut by 5 bases and J by 5 bases, with 11 bases left in between. CDR3 coding DNA: TGCGCCAGCAGTCTTAGATCCGGAGATACGCAGTATTTT. Amino acids: CASSLRSGDTQYF.

The chain employs TRBV29-1 and TRBJ2-5, with TRBD1 identical over 11 bases. Germline V CDR1 and CDR2: SQVTM, ANQGSEA. The CDR3 has 13 amino acids. Losses at the gene ends were 7 bases for V and 4 bases for J; bases not matched to a gene: 5. The DNA for the CDR3 is TGCAGCGGGACAGGGGGCTCTGGAGAGACCCAGTACTTC. Translation: CSGTGGSGETQYF.

J is TRBJ2-3 and V is TRBV28; 9 bases fit TRBD1. J lost 8 bases, V lost 3 bases, and 15 bases had no gene match. The CDR3 runs 17 residues. Germline CDR1 and CDR2: MDHEN and SYDVKM. The CDR3 sequence: CASSLRLPRDREGTQYF. The CDR3, as DNA: TGTGCCAGCAGTTTGCGGCTCCCCCGGGACAGGGAAGGTACGCAGTATTTT.

The sample holds one count of this clone. This chain's CDR3 is CASKSIWAYNEQFF. The CDR3 DNA reads as TGTGCCAGCAAATCCATCTGGGCTTACAATGAGCAGTTCTTC. The chain links TRBV6-5 to TRBJ2-1; no definite D call. CDR1 and CDR2 from the germline V gene are MNHEY and SVGAGI. The CDR3 is 14 residues long. The V end was cut by 7 bases, the J end by 4 bases, with 14 bases between.

The CDR3 coding sequence is TGTGCCAGCAGCCGGGGGGGCGATGAGCAGTTCTTC. This codes for CASSRGGDEQFF. The gene calls are TRBV6-2 or TRBV6-3 and TRBJ2-1, with 8 bases identical to TRBD2. This CDR3 has 12 residues. The germline CDR1 and CDR2 sequences are MNHEY and SVGEGT. Unmatched junction bases numbered 3, after V lost 6 bases and J lost 8 bases.